Included here is one TCR beta chain sequence, with context. Its antigen remains unknown. The sample is drawn from a study of T cells in Graves' hyperthyroidism and ophthalmopathy. Points from the study as a whole: Most thyroid-expanded clonotypes above 0.001 were also found in blood.

TCR beta CDR3 regions were amplified from RNA transcripts. A first-round RT-PCR of the TCR CDR3 used the HTBI primer set. Each CDR3 protein is one row after TCRdb ran MiXCR on the multiplex PCR reads. This sample has about 420,000 distinct CDR3 sequences, with about a sixth found just once. When ophthalmopathy did not progress within 18 months, Graves' hyperthyroidism was considered stable. Participants, patients aged 18 to 65, had newly diagnosed hyperthyroidism with a duration under 2 months. Per germline, CDR1 SGHRS and CDR2 YFSETQ. The CDR3 consists of 15 residues. The V end lost 0 bases, the J end lost 0 bases, and 10 bases lay between the germline ends.

This clonotype was obtained from a woman aged 18-29 years with Graves' hyperthyroidism. The chain joins TRBV5-1 to TRBJ2-7; D is uncertain. What was sequenced was blood. This CDR3 reads CASSLAGKSSYEQYF. CDR3 in DNA: TGCGCCAGCAGCTTGGCCGGAAAGAGCTCCTACGAGCAGTACTTC. Full variable domain (outside the CDR3, taken from reference TRBV5-1 and TRBJ2-7): KAGVTQTPRYLIKTRGQQVTLSCSPISGHRSVSWYQQTPGQGLQFLFEYFSETQRNKGNFPGRFSGRQFSNSRSEMNVSTLELGDSALYLCASSLAGKSSYEQYFGPGTRLTVT.